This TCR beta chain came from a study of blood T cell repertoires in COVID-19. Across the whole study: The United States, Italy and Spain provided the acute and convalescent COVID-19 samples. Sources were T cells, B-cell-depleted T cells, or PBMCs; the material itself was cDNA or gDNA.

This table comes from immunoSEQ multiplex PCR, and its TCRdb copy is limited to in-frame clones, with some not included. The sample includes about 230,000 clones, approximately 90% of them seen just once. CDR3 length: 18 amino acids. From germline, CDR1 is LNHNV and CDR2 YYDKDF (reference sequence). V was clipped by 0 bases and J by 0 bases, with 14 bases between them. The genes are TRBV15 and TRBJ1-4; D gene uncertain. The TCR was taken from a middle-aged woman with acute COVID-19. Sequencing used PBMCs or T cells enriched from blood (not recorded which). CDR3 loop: CATSRDRAVGATNEKLFF. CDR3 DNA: TGTGCCACCAGCAGAGATAGGGCTGTCGGGGCAACTAATGAAAAACTGTTTTTT.